A selection of T cell receptor beta chains follows, all from one sample in a study of human T cells and chemical hapten exposure. Using its own MiXCR run on the RACE reads, TCRdb lists one record per CDR3 protein. The repertoire holds around 75,000 distinct CDR3 sequences, with 10% to 15% as singletons. The sample consisted of whole blood, taken in connection with sensitization to the hapten diphenylcyclopropenone (DPC). Every receptor here comes from a woman in her sixties with alopecia areata. Some clones in this sample may be carry-over from other donors' samples. Each CDR3 is given with its conserved first and last residue. Each record gives: clone size, V gene, J gene, D gene, CDR3 protein, CDR3 DNA. The D gene is left open where the match is weak. A row's size may be missing; if present it is once, few, many or a size class.

many	TRBV7-3	TRBJ2-1	NA	CASSGYRGGQFF	TGTGCCAGCAGCGGATACAGGGGAGGGCAGTTCTTC
NA	TRBV11-2	TRBJ2-7	NA	CASSLPAATYEQYF	TGTGCCAGCAGCTTACCTGCAGCGACCTACGAGCAGTACTTC
many	TRBV6-5	TRBJ1-1	NA	CASSYSTVLNTEAFF	TGTGCCAGCAGTTACTCAACCGTCCTGAACACTGAAGCTTTCTTT
few	TRBV5-5	TRBJ2-7	TRBD2	CASHGSLAGGLNFLRSSYEQYF	TGTGCCAGCCACGGATCACTAGCGGGGGGGCTTAACTTCCTTCGTAGCTCCTACGAGCAGTACTTC
few	TRBV11-1	TRBJ1-1	NA	CASSRRGGPEAFF	TGTGCCAGCAGCCGCCGGGGAGGCCCTGAAGCTTTCTTT
NA	TRBV29-1	TRBJ1-4	NA	CSVEERRLNEKLFF	TGCAGCGTTGAAGAACGGAGGCTTAATGAAAAACTGTTTTTT
few	TRBV20-1	TRBJ2-3	TRBD2	CSARAGLAGPRTDTQYF	TGCAGTGCTAGAGCCGGACTAGCGGGACCACGCACAGATACGCAGTATTTT
NA	TRBV11-2	TRBJ2-5	TRBD2	CASSLEDSGGLETQYF	TGTGCCAGCAGCTTAGAGGATAGCGGGGGACTAGAGACCCAGTACTTC
NA	TRBV24-1	TRBJ2-1	NA	CATSERGSYNEQFF	TGTGCCACCAGTGAGCGGGGTTCCTACAATGAGCAGTTCTTC
few	TRBV12-3/TRBV12-4	TRBJ1-2	NA	CASSLKAYGYTF	TGTGCCAGCAGTTTAAAGGCGTATGGCTACACCTTC
NA	TRBV3-1	TRBJ2-7	NA	CASSRIANTYEQYF	TGTGCCAGCAGCCGAATCGCTAATACCTACGAGCAGTACTTC
few	TRBV7-9	TRBJ2-1	NA	CASSQSSYNEQFF	TGTGCCAGCAGCCAGAGCTCCTACAATGAGCAGTTCTTC
few	TRBV20-1	TRBJ1-2	NA	CSASTQARGYTF	TGCAGTGCTAGTACTCAGGCCCGAGGCTACACCTTC